The sequence of this T cell receptor (beta chain) was determined in a study of cytomegalovirus exposure and HLA in healthy donors. Here immunoSEQ multiplex PCR was the method, and the copy in TCRdb shows in-frame clones only, minus some. Here the sample spans 200,000 to 250,000 clones, 70% to 90% being singletons. Source material: PBMCs. The origin of this receptor is a young woman in good health and CMV-seronegative.

CDR3 protein: CASSLGFGASSYEQYF. The DNA of the CDR3 is TGTGCCAGCAGCTTAGGCTTTGGGGCCAGCTCCTACGAGCAGTACTTC. This chain joins TRBV7-9 and TRBJ2-7; TRBD1 might be the D (5 bases). Trimming stripped 1 base from V and 0 bases from J, with 13 bases between. Per the germline V gene, CDR1 is SEHNR and CDR2 is FQNEAQ (reference sequence). The CDR3 totals 16 residues.